This is a list of T cell receptor beta chains from one sample in a study of blood T cell repertoires in COVID-19. Generated by immunoSEQ multiplex PCR, the TCRdb table keeps only in-frame clones and is missing some. The sample carries 30,000 to 45,000 clones, roughly 90% recorded once. Specimen: peripheral blood. These receptors were obtained from a human donor in a cohort sampled during active COVID-19. CDR3s include the opening cysteine and the closing phenylalanine or tryptophan. Each record gives: J gene, V gene, D gene, clone size, CDR3 protein, CDR3 DNA. The D gene is left open where the match is weak. Clone size is shown for a subset of rows, as once, few, many or a class of expanded clone.

>TRBJ2-7|TRBV19|-|-
CASSPGHYEQYF
TGTGCCAGTAGTCCTGGCCACTACGAGCAGTACTTC
>TRBJ1-2|TRBV12-5|TRBD1|-
CASGDWTGVNYGYTF
TGTGCTAGTGGGGACTGGACAGGGGTTAACTATGGCTACACCTTC
>TRBJ2-1|TRBV5-4|TRBD1|-
CASSLGGTGPNEQFF
TGTGCCAGCAGCTTGGGGGGGACAGGTCCAAATGAGCAGTTCTTC
>TRBJ1-1|TRBV28|-|-
CASSLWGLEAFF
TGTGCCAGCAGCCTCTGGGGGCTGGAGGCTTTCTTT
>TRBJ2-1|TRBV9|TRBD1|-
CASSEQGSYNEQFF
TGTGCCAGCAGCGAACAGGGGTCCTACAATGAGCAGTTCTTC
>TRBJ1-5|TRBV5-6|-|-
CASSLLGGLNQPQHF
TGTGCCAGCAGCTTGTTGGGAGGACTCAATCAGCCCCAGCATTTT
>TRBJ1-1|TRBV19|TRBD1|-
CASSDTGGGFHEAFF
TGTGCCAGTAGTGATACAGGGGGCGGATTTCATGAAGCTTTCTTT
>TRBJ2-2|TRBV6-2/TRBV6-3|-|-
CASSGSAAGELFF
TGTGCCAGCAGCGGGAGTGCCGCCGGGGAGCTGTTTTTT
>TRBJ2-1|TRBV5-4|TRBD2|-
CASSAAAMRGATAYNEQFF
TGTGCCAGCAGCGCCGCGGCCATGCGGGGGGCCACCGCCTACAATGAGCAGTTCTTC
>TRBJ1-2|TRBV4-1|TRBD1|-
CASSQDFGTGDGYTF
TGCGCCAGCAGCCAAGATTTCGGGACAGGGGATGGCTACACCTTC
>TRBJ2-2|TRBV7-9|TRBD2|-
CASSPPPGLAGNTGELFF
TGTGCCAGCAGCCCCCCCCCGGGACTAGCGGGAAACACCGGGGAGCTGTTTTTT
>TRBJ2-2|TRBV6-5|-|-
CASSYGGTVNTGELFF
TGTGCCAGCAGTTACGGTGGGACTGTTAACACCGGGGAGCTGTTTTTT
>TRBJ1-6|TRBV10-2|TRBD1|few
CASSEGTVSPLHF
TGCGCCAGCAGTGAAGGGACAGTCTCACCCCTCCACTTT
>TRBJ1-2|TRBV5-5|-|-
CASSLGQRNNYGYTF
TGTGCCAGCAGCTTGGGGCAGAGGAATAACTATGGCTACACCTTC
>TRBJ2-1|TRBV19|-|-
CASSIIPLFDGEQFF
TGTGCCAGTAGTATCATTCCACTGTTCGATGGTGAGCAGTTCTTC
>TRBJ1-5|TRBV7-8|TRBD1|-
CASSSGQGVGNQPQHF
TGTGCCAGCAGCTCGGGACAGGGGGTAGGAAATCAGCCCCAGCATTTT
>TRBJ1-1|TRBV5-1|TRBD1|many
CASSHRPGTGTEAFF
TGCGCCAGCAGCCACCGCCCCGGGACAGGGACTGAAGCTTTCTTT
>TRBJ1-6|TRBV5-6|-|-
CASSLRLDSSYNSPLHF
TGTGCCAGCAGCTTGCGACTTGATAGCTCCTATAATTCACCCCTCCACTTT